Below, 30 T cell receptor beta chains from the same sample are listed, as sequenced in a study of T cells in Graves' hyperthyroidism and ophthalmopathy. Researchers took RNA transcripts and amplified the TCR beta CDR3 regions from them. TCR CDR3 regions were first amplified by RT-PCR with HTBI primers. TCRdb re-derived calls from the multiplex PCR reads in MiXCR, one entry per CDR3 protein. This sample has roughly 570,000 distinct CDR3 sequences; around 46% occur once, and the top ten carry 7.5% to 8.5%. Material: peripheral blood or thyroid tissue (not recorded which). The receptors derive from a woman aged 18-29 years with Graves' hyperthyroidism.

Many counts were recorded for this clonotype. The rearrangement joins TRBV3-1 to TRBJ1-6, with D uncertain. Germline values: CDR1 LGHDT, CDR2 YNNKEL (reference sequence). Trimming stripped 1 base from V and 10 bases from J, with 2 bases between. This CDR3 contains 11 residues. CDR3 sequence (DNA): TGTGCCAGCAGCCAAGGCTCACCCCTCCACTTT. This codes for CASSQGSPLHF. The whole variable domain, remainder taken from reference TRBV3-1 and TRBJ1-6, is DTAVSQTPKYLVTQMGNDKSIKCEQNLGHDTMYWYKQDSKKFLKIMFSYNNKELIINETVPNRFSPKSPDKAHLNLHINSLELGDSAVYFCASSQGSPLHFGNGTRLTVT.

V and J are TRBV5-6 and TRBJ1-6; weak D call: TRBD1 (6 bases). The germline gives CDR1 SGHDT, CDR2 YYEEEE. This CDR3 is 13 amino acids long. This chain's CDR3 is CARVPGVNSPLHF. The DNA for the CDR3 is TGTGCTAGAGTCCCAGGGGTAAATTCACCCCTCCACTTT.

This clonotype showed up just a few times. This sequence joins TRBV6-2 or TRBV6-3 and TRBJ2-5; weak D call: TRBD2 (6 bases). TRBJ2-1 explains the end of the DNA better; the J call may be wrong. Germline V CDR1 and CDR2: MNHEY, SVGEGT. The CDR3 is 16 residues long. The CDR3 DNA sequence: TGTGCTACCGCCTGGGAGACTATCGGGAGTGTTAATGAGCAGTTCTTC. It yields the protein CATAWETIGSVNEQFF.

As to this clonotype: A read error may explain this, as a much larger clone is one base away. This chain connects TRBV3-1 to TRBJ2-7; 8 bases fit TRBD2. Looked up from germline, CDR1 is LGHDT and CDR2 is YNNKEL (reference sequence). The CDR3 spans 14 residues. The CDR3 coding sequence is TGTGCCAGCGGCCATGTACTAGCGGACTACGAGCAGTACTTC. Translation gives CASGHVLADYEQYF.

This clonotype was picked up many times. This chain uses TRBV5-1 with TRBJ2-5; possibly TRBD2 for D (5 bases). Trimming took 7 bases from V and 2 from J, leaving 12 bases between them. The CDR3 length is 13 residues. Germline values: CDR1 SGHRS, CDR2 YFSETQ. The CDR3, as DNA: TGCGCCAGCGGTTCCGGGGTGCAAGAGACCCAGTACTTC. The encoded protein is CASGSGVQETQYF.

This chain uses TRBV7-6 with TRBJ2-7; 7 bases are a match to TRBD2. Germline-derived CDR1 and CDR2 are SGHVS and FNYEAQ. J gave up 4 bases and V 5 bases, and 11 bases lay outside the gene matches. The CDR3 consists of 15 residues. For the CDR3, the DNA is TGTGCCAGCAGCCTTTCTGCGGGAGTAATTTACGAGCAGTACTTC. Protein product: CASSLSAGVIYEQYF. Using reference TRBV7-6 and TRBJ2-7 for the parts outside the CDR3, the full variable domain is GAGVSQSPRYKVTKRGQDVALRCDPISGHVSLYWYRQALGQGPEFLTYFNYEAQQDKSGLPNDRFSAERPEGSISTLTIQRTEQRDSAMYRCASSLSAGVIYEQYFGPGTRLTVT.

In this sample, this clonotype turned up once. The gene calls are TRBV29-1 and TRBJ1-5; tentative D call: TRBD1 (5 bases). Germline V gene data show CDR1 as SQVTM and CDR2 as ANQGSEA. This CDR3 is built from 12 residues. The V end lost 7 bases, the J end lost 7 bases, and 14 bases lay between the germline ends. CDR3 in amino acids: CSAPLGGQPQHF. In DNA form, the CDR3 reads TGCAGCGCTCCCTTGGGGGGGCAGCCCCAGCATTTT.

This clonotype was seen repeatedly, ten times or more. The CDR3 bases are TGTGCCAGCAGTGAAGCGGAACAGGGGTACACTGAAGCTTTCTTT. Translating gives CASSEAEQGYTEAFF. The rearrangement joins TRBV2 to TRBJ1-1, with 7 bases lining up with TRBD1. Germline V gives CDR1 SNHLY, CDR2 FYNNEI. Trimming took 0 bases from V and 3 from J; bases not matched to a gene: 4. This CDR3 region has 15 residues.

As regards this clonotype: One end of the junction does not line up with germline, which may come from a read error. The chain links TRBV7-2 to TRBJ2-7; the match to TRBD2 covers 7 bases. Germline values: CDR1 SGHTA, CDR2 FQGNSA. The CDR3 is made up of 14 amino acids. CDR3 sequence (DNA): TGTGCCGGCAGCCAAGAGGGCGGGAGTTACGAGCAGTACTTC. Translating gives CAGSQEGGSYEQYF.

This clonotype was recorded many times. J is TRBJ2-7 and V is TRBV4-1, with 8 bases aligning to TRBD2. The CDR3 length is 16 residues. V lost 1 base to trimming and J lost 5 bases; unmatched junction nucleotides: 10. Germline CDR1 and CDR2: MGHRA and YSYEKL. CDR3 loop: CASSQGGLAFIHEQYF. The CDR3 DNA is TGCGCCAGCAGCCAAGGCGGACTAGCTTTCATCCACGAGCAGTACTTC.

This clonotype was detected only a few times. The rearrangement uses TRBV12-3 or TRBV12-4 and TRBJ2-2; TRBD2 agrees at 7 bases. The CDR3 is 14 residues long. J was trimmed by 1 base and V by 6 bases; bases with no gene match: 2. Written as DNA, the CDR3 is TGTGCCAGCAGGGTAGCGGGGAACACCGGGGAGCTGTTTTTT. Translation gives CASRVAGNTGELFF.

This clonotype was recorded many times. V usage is TRBV24-1 and J usage is TRBJ1-2; TRBD1 is a possible D gene (6 bases). V was pared by 3 bases and J by 3 bases, with 10 bases between. The CDR3 extends over 14 amino acids. Germline V gene data show CDR1 as KGHDR and CDR2 as SFDVKD. Here the CDR3 DNA reads TGTGCCACCAGTGATCCGGACAGTCACTATGGCTACACCTTC. Amino acid sequence: CATSDPDSHYGYTF.

Ten or more counts support this clonotype. The genes are TRBV7-9 and TRBJ1-1; no firm D call. V was trimmed by 7 bases and J by 1 base, leaving 16 bases between them. The length of the CDR3 is 15 residues. Germline assignment: CDR1 SEHNR and CDR2 FQNEAQ (reference sequence). The CDR3 region has the DNA TGTGCCAGCACCGTAGGACCCAGCGGGAACACTGAAGCTTTCTTT. This gives the protein CASTVGPSGNTEAFF. Based on the CDR3 plus reference TRBV7-9 and TRBJ1-1, the full variable domain is DTGVSQNPRHKITKRGQNVTFRCDPISEHNRLYWYRQTLGQGPEFLTYFQNEAQLEKSRLLSDRFSAERPKGSFSTLEIQRTEQGDSAMYLCASTVGPSGNTEAFFGQGTRLTVV.

The J gene is TRBJ2-3, the V gene TRBV20-1, with D uncertain. V lost 0 bases to trimming and J lost 0 bases, with 7 bases between them. Germline V gene lookup returns CDR1 DFQATT and CDR2 SNEGSKA (reference sequence). This CDR3 is built from 14 residues. In DNA, the CDR3 is TGCAGTGCTAGAGATACTTTCAGCACAGATACGCAGTATTTT. Encoded protein: CSARDTFSTDTQYF.

This clonotype was seen many times. The chain uses TRBV6-5 and TRBJ1-6; D ambiguous. From germline, CDR1 is MNHEY and CDR2 SVGAGI. Between the trimmed V and J ends, which lost 2 bases and 11 bases, there was a span of 10 bases. The CDR3 is made up of 13 amino acids. CDR3 residues: CASSYGNGPPLHF. The CDR3 region has the DNA TGTGCCAGCAGTTACGGTAACGGGCCACCCCTCCACTTT.

V gene TRBV12-3 or TRBV12-4 combines with J gene TRBJ2-5; 7 nucleotides line up with TRBD2. The CDR3 length is 15 residues. Trimming cost V 6 bases and J 7 bases; bases outside gene matches: 14. This CDR3 is CASSQDFSGFWTQYF. In DNA, the CDR3 is TGTGCCAGCAGCCAAGATTTTAGCGGGTTCTGGACCCAGTACTTC.

In regard to this clonotype: A single base is all that separates this from a far larger clone, so a read error is likely. The V gene is TRBV5-5, the J gene TRBJ1-2; D not resolved. CDR3 length: 12 residues. Germline CDR1 is SGHKS and CDR2 is YYEKEE (reference sequence). CDR3 residues: CACSLENYGYTF. The CDR3 DNA reads TGTGCCTGCAGCTTGGAGAACTATGGCTACACCTTC.

This clonotype has just a few counts. V is TRBV2 and J is TRBJ1-2, with 9 bases aligning to TRBD1. The germline V gene has CDR1 SNHLY and CDR2 FYNNEI. Losses at the gene ends were 10 bases for V and 8 bases for J; bases not matched to a gene: 5. The CDR3 is made up of 11 amino acids. The CDR3 DNA reads as TGTGCCAAGGACAGGGGAAGAGGCTACACCTTC. Its translation: CAKDRGRGYTF.

This clonotype was observed a single time. The chain is built from TRBV10-3 and TRBJ1-6; D call uncertain. Germline V gives CDR1 ENHRY, CDR2 SYGVKD. Trimming took 3 bases from V and 7 from J, leaving 10 bases between them. This CDR3 comprises 14 residues. The CDR3 nucleotides read TGTGCCATCAGTGAACGGGTAGGGAATTCACCCCTCCACTTT. It yields the protein CAISERVGNSPLHF.

The chain joins TRBV9 to TRBJ2-5; D possibly uses TRBD1 or TRBD2 (5 bases each). CDR1 is SGDLS, CDR2 YYNGEE, per germline. This CDR3 spans 11 amino acids. V gave up 0 bases and J gave up 9 bases, with 6 bases separating them. CDR3 in amino acids: CASSVGGSQYF. CDR3 DNA: TGTGCCAGCAGCGTAGGGGGGTCCCAGTACTTC.

This clonotype was seen only a few times. J is TRBJ2-2 and V is TRBV20-1, with D tentatively TRBD2 (6 bases). V was pared by 6 bases and J by 7 bases, with 18 bases between. CDR1 and CDR2 from the germline V gene are DFQATT and SNEGSKA (reference sequence). CDR3 length equals 14 residues. The CDR3 DNA is TGCAGTGCCCATGCGAAGGGACTTGTCGGGGAGCTGTTTTTT. It specifies CSAHAKGLVGELFF.

This clonotype was counted ten times or more. V gene TRBV12-3 or TRBV12-4 combines with J gene TRBJ2-5; no clear D gene. Trimming removed 2 bases at V and 3 bases at J, with 7 bases between. CDR3 length: 13 residues. CDR3 in amino acids: CASSLNIKETQYF. DNA of the CDR3: TGTGCCAGCAGTTTAAACATAAAAGAGACCCAGTACTTC.

This chain joins TRBV20-1 and TRBJ2-2; TRBD2 matches at 13 bases. V was pared by 6 bases and J by 3 bases, with 10 bases of the junction left unmatched. Germline CDR1 reads DFQATT; CDR2 reads SNEGSKA (reference sequence). The CDR3 length is 17 residues. CDR3 in amino acids: CSALRLAGGSYTGELFF. The CDR3 coding sequence is TGCAGTGCCCTGAGACTAGCGGGAGGATCTTACACCGGGGAGCTGTTTTTT.

This clonotype appeared many times. The rearrangement uses TRBV24-1 and TRBJ2-2; 8 bases map to TRBD2. The CDR3 has 17 residues. The J segment lost 2 bases and the V segment lost 7 bases, leaving 11 bases of the junction unmatched. Germline assignment: CDR1 KGHDR and CDR2 SFDVKD. Here the CDR3 DNA reads TGTGCCACCAGCGTATCAACTAGCGGTTTTAACACCGGGGAGCTGTTTTTT. Amino acid sequence: CATSVSTSGFNTGELFF.

This clonotype was recorded at least ten times. CDR3 sequence: CSARDLNEQYF. CDR3 bases: TGCAGTGCTAGAGATCTGAATGAGCAGTACTTC. The chain is built from TRBV20-1 and TRBJ2-7, with no clear D. The CDR3 spans 11 residues. Germline V gene data show CDR1 as DFQATT and CDR2 as SNEGSKA (reference sequence). V gave up 0 bases and J gave up 7 bases, with 7 bases separating them.

In this sample, this clonotype turned up many times. V and J are TRBV5-5 and TRBJ1-2, with D maybe TRBD1 (6 bases). CDR1 is SGHKS, CDR2 YYEKEE, per germline (reference sequence). CDR3 length: 14 amino acids. Trimming shortened V by 4 bases and J by 0 bases, and 10 bases separated the two germline ends. The CDR3 reads CASSPWTANYGYTF. DNA for the CDR3: TGTGCCAGCAGCCCCTGGACAGCTAACTATGGCTACACCTTC.

V usage is TRBV19 and J usage is TRBJ1-2; 9 bases fit TRBD1. The CDR3 has 13 amino acids. The V and J ends lost 7 bases and 8 bases, in that order; junction bases with no gene match: 8. The germline V gene has CDR1 LNHDA and CDR2 SQIVND (reference sequence). The CDR3 DNA sequence: TGTGCCAGTACCACAACAGGGGGCGGCGGCTACACCTTC. Translated, it gives CASTTTGGGGYTF.

This clonotype was seen ten or more times. The CDR3 sequence: CASSFSRDLVVDGYTF. The CDR3 DNA reads TGTGCCAGCAGTTTTAGCCGGGATCTGGTAGTTGATGGCTACACCTTC. The genes are TRBV27 and TRBJ1-2; no definite D call. The germline V gene encodes CDR1 MNHEY and CDR2 SMNVEV (reference sequence). V was pared by 3 bases and J by 6 bases, with 20 bases between. The CDR3 consists of 16 residues.

This clonotype was counted ten times or more. The chain has TRBV20-1 and TRBJ1-2; 11 bases align to TRBD1. From germline, CDR1 is DFQATT and CDR2 SNEGSKA (reference sequence). The CDR3 runs to 15 residues. V lost 6 bases to trimming and J lost 1 base; unmatched junction nucleotides: 7. CDR3 nucleotide sequence: TGCAGTGCAGGGGACAGGGGGGCCGTTAACTATGGCTACACCTTC. This sequence encodes CSAGDRGAVNYGYTF.

In regard to this clonotype: Possible read error: a much larger clone is one base away. The chain employs TRBV24-1 and TRBJ2-5; TRBD1 agrees at 7 bases. Unmatched junction bases numbered 11, after V lost 4 bases and J lost 4 bases. Germline CDR1 reads KGHDR; CDR2 reads SFDVKD. The CDR3 length is 16 residues. CDR3 coding DNA: TGTGCCACCAGTGACCCTAGGGGGCTTTTAGGAGAGACCCAGTACTTC. Its translation is CATSDPRGLLGETQYF.